The 20 T cell receptor beta chains below were found in one sample sequenced in a study of blood T cell repertoires in COVID-19. Repertoires were generated with immunoSEQ multiplex PCR, while TCRdb's copy carries only in-frame clones and drops some. The data show 390,000 or so clones, around 86% seen once. The sequencing input was peripheral blood. The receptors were gathered from a woman between 25 and 40 years old with active or convalescent COVID-19.

The CDR3 spells CASRGRFMNTEAFF. The CDR3 coding sequence is TGTGCCAGCAGGGGGAGGTTCATGAACACTGAAGCTTTCTTT. The rearrangement joins TRBV27 to TRBJ1-1, with no clear D. CDR3 size: 14 residues. Trimming took 6 bases from V and 0 from J, leaving 11 bases between them. Per the germline V gene, CDR1 is MNHEY and CDR2 is SMNVEV (reference sequence).

The chain recombines TRBV27 with TRBJ1-4, with D maybe TRBD1 (6 bases). Trimming left V 7 bases short and J 4 bases short, with 16 bases between. Germline CDR1 MNHEY, CDR2 SMNVEV (reference sequence). This CDR3 contains 15 residues. The CDR3 DNA reads as TGTGCCAGCAAAATGAACAGGGCAAGTAATGAAAAACTGTTTTTT. It translates to CASKMNRASNEKLFF.

This chain uses TRBV6-5 with TRBJ2-7, with D uncertain. The CDR3 has 13 amino acids. The V end lost 7 bases, the J end lost 2 bases, and 12 bases lay between the germline ends. Germline CDR1 and CDR2: MNHEY and SVGAGI. In nucleotides, the CDR3 is TGTGCCAGCACGGCGGATCTAACCTACGAGCAGTACTTC. The encoded protein is CASTADLTYEQYF.

The chain carries TRBV10-2 and TRBJ2-1; possible D gene TRBD2, 5 bases. Germline CDR1 reads WSHSY; CDR2 reads SAAADI. Trimming left V 3 bases short and J 8 bases short, with 14 bases between. CDR3 length equals 14 residues. The CDR3 sequence: CASSDAVGGYEQFF. The CDR3 nucleotides read TGCGCCAGCAGTGATGCGGTAGGAGGTTATGAGCAGTTCTTC.

The V gene is TRBV6-4, the J gene TRBJ1-6; 9 nucleotides line up with TRBD1. Trimming cost V 5 bases and J 7 bases; bases outside gene matches: 3. The length of the CDR3 is 14 residues. Germline CDR1 MRHNA, CDR2 SNTAGT. The CDR3 sequence is CASSTGTGNSPLHF. The DNA of the CDR3 is TGTGCCAGCAGTACCGGGACAGGGAATTCACCCCTCCACTTT.

The V gene is TRBV2, the J gene TRBJ1-5; D gene ambiguous. The CDR3 totals 14 residues. CDR1 is SNHLY and CDR2 is FYNNEI in the germline V gene. Trimming took 6 bases from V and 0 from J, leaving 9 bases between them. The CDR3 loop is CASRARFSNQPQHF. CDR3 nucleotides: TGTGCCAGCAGAGCGAGATTTAGCAATCAGCCCCAGCATTTT.

J is TRBJ2-5 and V is TRBV2, with 11 bases lining up with TRBD1. In germline, CDR1 is SNHLY, CDR2 FYNNEI. V shed 3 bases and J 5 bases; nucleotides not matched to a gene: 8. The CDR3 is 16 amino acids. This chain's CDR3 is CASSDGTGGVLETQYF. The CDR3 coding sequence is TGTGCCAGCAGTGATGGGACAGGGGGGGTCCTGGAGACCCAGTACTTC.

The chain couples TRBV6-5 to TRBJ1-1; D not certain. V was clipped by 4 bases and J by 10 bases, with 19 bases between them. Germline CDR1 and CDR2: MNHEY and SVGAGI. CDR3 size: 14 residues. CDR3 nucleotide sequence: TGTGCCAGCAGTTCATCCCCAGGCAGCCGCTCAGCTTTCTTT. Encoded protein: CASSSSPGSRSAFF.

The CDR3 protein is CSVVSVQGNLNEQFF. CDR3 sequence (DNA): TGCAGCGTTGTATCCGTACAGGGGAACCTAAATGAGCAGTTCTTC. The chain employs TRBV29-1 and TRBJ2-1, with 7 bases matching TRBD1. Germline CDR1 is SQVTM and CDR2 is ANQGSEA. The CDR3 is made up of 15 amino acids. V was pared by 4 bases and J by 7 bases, with 13 bases of the junction left unmatched.

CDR3 protein: CASSHGLAGEWGGTGELFF. CDR3 in DNA: TGTGCCAGCAGCCACGGACTAGCGGGAGAGTGGGGCGGCACCGGGGAGCTGTTTTTT. V usage is TRBV3-1 (or the pseudogene TRBV3-2) and J usage is TRBJ2-2, with TRBD2 matching 13 bases. Germline CDR1 and CDR2: LGHDT and YNNKEL (reference sequence). The CDR3 is made up of 19 amino acids. Trimming cost V 3 bases and J 4 bases; bases outside gene matches: 11.

The chain employs TRBV5-1 and TRBJ1-6, with D uncertain. The CDR3 loop spans 13 amino acids. Trimming shortened V by 5 bases and J by 8 bases, and 11 bases separated the two germline ends. CDR1 and CDR2 from the germline V gene are SGHRS and YFSETQ. CDR3 in amino acids: CASRREVDSPLHF. In DNA form, the CDR3 reads TGCGCCAGCAGGAGGGAAGTCGATTCACCCCTCCACTTT. The entire variable domain, with the rest obtained from reference TRBV5-1 and TRBJ1-6, is as follows: KAGVTQTPRYLIKTRGQQVTLSCSPISGHRSVSWYQQTPGQGLQFLFEYFSETQRNKGNFPGRFSGRQFSNSRSEMNVSTLELGDSALYLCASRREVDSPLHFGNGTRLTVT.

This chain joins TRBV6-6 and TRBJ1-1; D perhaps matches TRBD1 (6 bases). CDR3 length: 13 residues. CDR1 is MNHNY and CDR2 is SVGAGI in the germline V gene (reference sequence). The V end was cut by 5 bases, the J end by 1 base, with 8 bases between. The CDR3 loop reads CASSPRGNTEAFF. The CDR3 DNA reads TGTGCCAGCAGTCCCAGGGGGAACACTGAAGCTTTCTTT.

V and J are TRBV19 and TRBJ1-2; 7 bases fit TRBD1. Trimming removed 3 bases from V and 5 bases from J; junction bases left unmatched: 6. Germline CDR1 and CDR2: LNHDA and SQIVND (reference sequence). This CDR3 region has 14 residues. Here the CDR3 DNA reads TGTGCCAGTAGTATGGTCGGGACAGCTTATGGCTACACCTTC. Encoded protein: CASSMVGTAYGYTF.

The chain employs TRBV13 and TRBJ2-7, with 7 bases fitting TRBD1. Trimming at V came to 4 bases and at J to 0 bases, leaving 6 bases not matched to a gene. Germline CDR1 reads PRHDT; CDR2 reads FYEKMQ (reference sequence). This CDR3 region has 15 residues. As DNA, the CDR3 is TGTGCCAGCAGCTCGGCACAGGGGATCTCCTACGAGCAGTACTTC. This sequence encodes CASSSAQGISYEQYF.

The CDR3 nucleotides read TGTGCCAGCAGTGACCCTCCTAAGCAGTACTTC. Protein product: CASSDPPKQYF. J is TRBJ2-7 and V is TRBV6-4; D call uncertain. Between the trimmed V and J ends, which lost 2 bases and 8 bases, there was a span of 7 bases. Per germline, CDR1 MRHNA and CDR2 SNTAGT. CDR3 length: 11 residues.

V gene TRBV27 combines with J gene TRBJ1-2; the D gene is possibly TRBD1 (5 bases). The CDR3 spans 13 residues. The germline V gene encodes CDR1 MNHEY and CDR2 SMNVEV (reference sequence). V lost 2 bases, J lost 4 bases, and 8 bases lay in between. CDR3 amino acids: CASSLRGIYGYTF. Here the CDR3 DNA reads TGTGCCAGCAGTTTACGGGGGATCTATGGCTACACCTTC.

The chain combines TRBV5-6 with TRBJ1-2; 8 bases are shared with TRBD1. The CDR3 extends over 15 amino acids. Germline CDR1 reads SGHDT; CDR2 reads YYEEEE. Unmatched junction bases numbered 9, after V lost 4 bases and J lost 4 bases. The CDR3 nucleotides read TGTGCCAGCAGCGTAGTTCAGGGGGCGAGCTATGGCTACACCTTC. As protein: CASSVVQGASYGYTF.

The rearrangement links TRBV7-8 to TRBJ2-7; 9 bases line up with TRBD1. Per germline, CDR1 SGHVS and CDR2 FQNEAQ. The CDR3 has 14 residues. V lost 5 bases and J lost 2; bases outside the gene matches: 4. The CDR3 sequence: CASSIQGAPYEQYF. As DNA, the CDR3 is TGTGCCAGCAGCATACAGGGGGCTCCCTACGAGCAGTACTTC.

The chain employs TRBV5-1 and TRBJ1-2; the D is unclear. CDR3 length: 14 residues. Trimming removed 4 bases from V and 5 bases from J, with 15 bases in between. Germline loops: CDR1 SGHRS, CDR2 YFSETQ. For the CDR3, the DNA is TGCGCCAGCAGCGCCAACCTGGAGGATTATGGCTACACCTTC. Protein: CASSANLEDYGYTF.

This chain connects TRBV9 to TRBJ1-1; TRBD1 might be the D (5 bases). Trimming left V 4 bases short and J 0 bases short, with 13 bases between. This CDR3 contains 15 residues. Germline CDR1 SGDLS, CDR2 YYNGEE. CDR3 in amino acids: CASSLGPGVNTEAFF. DNA of the CDR3: TGTGCCAGCAGCTTAGGGCCGGGGGTGAACACTGAAGCTTTCTTT.